What follows is one T cell receptor (beta chain) and its context. Its matching antigen is unknown. Generated by immunoSEQ multiplex PCR, the TCRdb table keeps only in-frame clones and is missing some. The sample yields about 70,000 clones, approximately 86% seen once. The data belong to a study of OX40 agonist ivuxolimab in advanced cancers. Study summary: Each dose-escalation patient presented with hepatocellular carcinoma, melanoma, renal cell or head and neck cancer. The study's findings and limits: At 0.1 to 3.0 mg/kg, clonal expansion of CD4+ and CD8+ blood T cells had occurred by week 6. Average numbers of expanded clones were greater in CD8+ T cells than in CD4+.

The receptor was isolated from an adult with an advanced solid tumor such as melanoma, head and neck, liver or kidney cancer. The specimen comprised CD4+ or CD8+ T cells sorted from blood, sampled in a trial of the OX40 agonist ivuxolimab.

The DNA for the CDR3 is TGTGCCAGCAGCGCCCACGGGACTAAGGGCACAGATACGCAGTATTTT. Residues: CASSAHGTKGTDTQYF. The rearrangement joins TRBV7-3 to TRBJ2-3, with 7 bases fitting TRBD2. Germline V lookup: CDR1 SGHTA, CDR2 FQGTGA. V trimming: 5 bases; J trimming: 1 base; junction bases outside the gene matches: 9. The CDR3 is 16 residues long.